A selection of T cell receptor beta chains follows, all from one sample in a study of tumour-infiltrating T cells in Burkitt lymphoma. Profiled with immunoSEQ multiplex PCR; TCRdb holds only in-frame clones, not every one. This sample yields under 15,000 clones, of which 25% to 35% are seen a single time; under 7.5% belongs to the top ten. Sequencing was done on a sample of tumor tissue. The receptors come from a human donor with diffuse large B-cell lymphoma. Each CDR3 is given with its conserved first and last residue. The order of the fields is V gene, D gene, CDR3 length, clone size, J gene, CDR3 protein, CDR3 DNA. D genes are given only for firm matches. Clone size is not always given. Where it is, it says once, few, many or a class for expanded clones.

TRBV6-1,.,11,once,TRBJ2-7,CASSDFFEQYF,TGTGCCAGCAGTGATTTCTTTGAGCAGTACTTC
TRBV5-4,TRBD1,18,.,TRBJ1-2,CASSLGRDRGTANYGYTF,TGTGCCAGCAGCTTAGGAAGGGACAGGGGGACGGCTAACTATGGCTACACCTTC
TRBV7-2,TRBD2,17,few,TRBJ2-3,CASSLGWAGEPPGTQYF,TGTGCCAGCAGCTTAGGCTGGGCGGGAGAACCCCCTGGTACGCAGTATTTT
TRBV11-2,TRBD2,15,.,TRBJ2-1,CASSLASGSYNEQFF,TGTGCCAGCAGCTTAGCTAGCGGGAGCTACAATGAGCAGTTCTTC
TRBV25-1,.,15,.,TRBJ2-2,CASSVLEYQAGELFF,TGTGCCAGCAGTGTACTTGAATATCAAGCCGGGGAGCTGTTTTTT
TRBV18,.,16,.,TRBJ2-2,CASSPRQGSDTGELFF,TGTGCCAGCTCACCACGGCAGGGGTCAGACACCGGGGAGCTGTTTTTT
TRBV6-6,.,15,few,TRBJ1-5,CASSSTDRSNQPQHF,TGTGCCAGCAGTTCCACGGACCGGAGCAATCAGCCCCAGCATTTT
TRBV15,.,16,few,TRBJ1-3,CATSTRQASSGNTIYF,TGTGCCACCAGCACAAGACAGGCGAGCTCTGGAAACACCATATATTTT
TRBV7-9,.,14,.,TRBJ2-2,CASSPGAQVGELFF,TGTGCCAGCAGCCCAGGGGCGCAGGTTGGGGAGCTGTTTTTT
TRBV19,TRBD1,16,.,TRBJ1-1,CASSSRAGGLNTEAFF,TGTGCCAGTAGCTCCCGGGCAGGGGGGTTGAACACTGAAGCTTTCTTT
TRBV6-1,TRBD2,15,few,TRBJ2-7,CASRLTSGVNYEQYF,TGTGCCAGCAGACTGACTAGCGGGGTTAACTACGAGCAGTACTTC
TRBV11-2,.,13,few,TRBJ1-1,CASSQHLNTEAFF,TGTGCCAGCAGCCAGCACTTGAACACTGAAGCTTTCTTT
TRBV4-2,.,15,few,TRBJ2-1,CASSQSRTINNEQFF,TGTGCCAGCAGCCAAAGTAGGACTATCAACAATGAGCAGTTCTTC
TRBV11-2,.,15,.,TRBJ2-5,CASSKEVLAIETQYF,TGTGCCAGCAGCAAAGAGGTCCTAGCGATAGAGACCCAGTACTTC
TRBV19,.,18,.,TRBJ2-6,CASSCRRTNHNRANVLTF,TGTGCCAGTAGTTGTCGACGGACAAATCACAATCGGGCCAACGTCCTGACTTTC
TRBV19,TRBD1,14,few,TRBJ1-2,CASSIQTGSLGYTF,TGTGCCAGTAGTATCCAGACAGGGTCTTTGGGCTACACCTTC
TRBV2,TRBD2,13,.,TRBJ2-7,CASSDASGPRVYF,TGTGCCAGCAGTGATGCTAGCGGACCCCGGGTGTACTTC
TRBV2,.,16,.,TRBJ1-3,CASSGRGDNSGNTIYF,TGTGCCAGCAGTGGCAGAGGAGACAACTCTGGAAACACCATATATTTT
TRBV18,.,13,few,TRBJ2-7,CASSPQRSYEQYF,TGTGCCAGCTCACCACAGAGATCCTACGAGCAGTACTTC
TRBV7-2,.,16,few,TRBJ2-3,CASSLRSVQSTDTQYF,TGTGCCAGCAGCTTACGCTCCGTCCAAAGCACAGATACGCAGTATTTT
TRBV5-4,.,15,few,TRBJ2-7,CASSFFQSGTLEQYF,TGTGCCAGCAGCTTTTTCCAGTCCGGGACTCTCGAGCAGTACTTC
TRBV13,.,15,.,TRBJ1-3,CASSHRTVSGNTIYF,TGTGCCAGCAGCCATCGGACAGTCTCTGGAAACACCATATATTTT
TRBV30,TRBD2,17,few,TRBJ2-3,CAWSVLAGGSFTDTQYF,TGTGCCTGGAGTGTACTAGCGGGAGGATCATTTACAGATACGCAGTATTTT
TRBV9,.,14,.,TRBJ2-7,CASSVDPVGYEQYF,TGTGCCAGCAGCGTAGACCCGGTTGGCTACGAGCAGTACTTC
TRBV6-5,.,16,.,TRBJ2-7,CASSYSLGQGWYEQYF,TGTGCCAGCAGTTACTCCCTCGGGCAGGGGTGGTACGAGCAGTACTTC
TRBV13,.,14,few,TRBJ1-1,CASGEGLANTEAFF,TGTGCCAGCGGCGAGGGACTGGCGAACACTGAAGCTTTCTTT
TRBV6-1,.,14,.,TRBJ1-5,CASSEGIHNQPQHF,TGTGCCAGCAGTGAAGGGATACACAATCAGCCCCAGCATTTT
TRBV6-6,TRBD1,14,few,TRBJ2-1,CASSYGRGRNEQFF,TGTGCCAGCAGTTACGGAAGGGGGCGCAATGAGCAGTTCTTC
TRBV5-1,.,14,few,TRBJ2-3,CASSLPGEADTQYF,TGCGCCAGCAGCTTGCCGGGAGAGGCAGATACGCAGTATTTT
TRBV19,TRBD2,13,.,TRBJ2-2,CASRTSGRWELFF,TGTGCCAGTAGGACTAGCGGGAGATGGGAGCTGTTTTTT
TRBV14,.,12,.,TRBJ1-2,CASSPEGVGYTF,TGTGCCAGCAGCCCTGAAGGGGTTGGCTACACCTTC
TRBV10-2,.,14,.,TRBJ1-2,CASSERAGNYGYTF,TGCGCCAGCAGTGAGCGGGCAGGGAACTATGGCTACACCTTC
TRBV10-3,.,13,few,TRBJ1-2,CAIWETKFYGYTF,TGTGCCATCTGGGAAACCAAATTCTATGGCTACACCTTC
TRBV7-9,TRBD1,13,.,TRBJ2-7,CASSLAAGGEQYF,TGTGCCAGCAGCTTAGCTGCAGGGGGCGAGCAGTACTTC
TRBV4-1,.,14,.,TRBJ2-7,CASSPGTVSYEQYF,TGCGCCAGCAGTCCCGGGACTGTATCCTACGAGCAGTACTTC
TRBV19,.,17,few,TRBJ2-7,CASSLSRSAGTSHEQYF,TGTGCCAGTAGTTTATCCCGGTCGGCAGGCACTAGTCACGAGCAGTACTTC
TRBV15,TRBD2,19,few,TRBJ2-3,CATSSVLLAGLARTDTQYF,TGTGCCACCAGCAGTGTTCTTTTAGCAGGACTAGCCCGCACAGATACGCAGTATTTT
TRBV4-1,.,16,.,TRBJ2-5,CASSQDGTAGQETQYF,TGCGCCAGCAGCCAAGACGGGACGGCGGGTCAAGAGACCCAGTACTTC
TRBV7-8,.,14,.,TRBJ2-7,CASSTRTVSYEQYF,TGTGCCAGCAGCACCCGGACGGTATCCTACGAGCAGTACTTC
TRBV5-1,.,15,.,TRBJ1-2,CASSLHRVPNYGYTF,TGCGCCAGCAGCCTTCACAGGGTTCCTAACTATGGCTACACCTTC
TRBV18,.,16,.,TRBJ1-1,CASSPAGAPVNTEAFF,TGTGCCAGCTCACCAGCGGGGGCTCCGGTGAACACTGAAGCTTTCTTT
TRBV5-1,TRBD1,14,few,TRBJ2-3,CASSRDSTTDTQYF,TGCGCCAGCAGCCGGGACAGCACCACAGATACGCAGTATTTT
TRBV29-1,TRBD2,15,.,TRBJ2-5,CSVEGLAGVWETQYF,TGCAGCGTTGAGGGACTAGCGGGAGTTTGGGAGACCCAGTACTTC
TRBV7-9,.,14,.,TRBJ2-7,CASSLDSITYEQYF,TGTGCCAGCAGCTTAGACTCGATAACCTACGAGCAGTACTTC